Given below is one T cell receptor (beta chain) in context. No antigen is known for it. Germline loops: CDR1 MNHEY, CDR2 SMNVEV (reference sequence). CDR3 length: 15 amino acids. PCR involved 60 Vbeta and 13 Jbeta primers. TCRdb's table, derived via immunoSEQ multiplex PCR, lists solely in-frame clones and lacks some. The repertoire holds around 150,000 clones, with 80% to 85% as singletons. The sample comes from a study of cytomegalovirus exposure and HLA in healthy donors. Study findings and constraints: Sequencing probably produced one cluster of sequence variants that were highly shared.

Sequenced sample: PBMCs. The chain uses TRBV27 and TRBJ2-5; tentative D call: TRBD1 (5 bases). The J call could be wrong; TRBJ2-7 is a better fit for the DNA end. This clonotype originated in a man in his forties or fifties in good health and CMV-seropositive. CDR3 sequence: CASSPYQGSRYEQYF. CDR3 bases: TGTGCCAGCAGTCCCTACCAGGGAAGTCGGTACGAGCAGTACTTC.